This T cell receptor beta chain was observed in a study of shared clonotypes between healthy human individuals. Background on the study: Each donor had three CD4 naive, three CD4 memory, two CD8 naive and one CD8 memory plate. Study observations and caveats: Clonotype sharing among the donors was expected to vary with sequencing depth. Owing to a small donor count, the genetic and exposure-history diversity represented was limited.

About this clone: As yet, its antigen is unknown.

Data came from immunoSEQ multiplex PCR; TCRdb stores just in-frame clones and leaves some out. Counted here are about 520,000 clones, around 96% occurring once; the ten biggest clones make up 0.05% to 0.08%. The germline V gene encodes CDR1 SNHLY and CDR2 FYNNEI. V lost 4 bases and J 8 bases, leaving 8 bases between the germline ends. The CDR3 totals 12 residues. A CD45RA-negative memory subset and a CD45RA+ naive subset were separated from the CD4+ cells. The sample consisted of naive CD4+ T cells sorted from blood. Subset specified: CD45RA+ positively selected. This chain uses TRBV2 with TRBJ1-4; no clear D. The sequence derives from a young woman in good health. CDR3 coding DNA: TGTGCCAGCAGTGGGGTCGGGGAAAAACTGTTTTTT. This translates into CASSGVGEKLFF.